Each of the 21 T cell receptor beta chains below was sequenced from the same sample in a study of response to subunit inactivated influenza vaccine. TCRdb re-called the RT-PCR reads with MiXCR, one entry per CDR3 protein. The sample contains under 950,000 distinct CDR3 sequences, about 20% of which appear only once. This material consisted of PBMCs from blood, taken about 5 days after vaccination. Receptor source: a man aged 50 to 60 who received an inactivated influenza vaccine.

The chain recombines TRBV11-2 with TRBJ1-1; no reliable D call. Germline assignment: CDR1 SGHAT and CDR2 FQNNGV. The CDR3 has 14 residues. V dropped 2 bases and J dropped 1 base, with 8 bases sitting between them. The CDR3 sequence: CASSLLQANTEAFF. The CDR3 bases are TGTGCCAGCAGCTTATTGCAGGCGAACACTGAAGCTTTCTTT.

J is TRBJ2-1 and V is TRBV20-1; TRBD2 matches at 11 bases. V shed 3 bases, J shed 14 bases, and the junction held 6 bases outside the gene matches. The CDR3 loop spans 12 amino acids. The germline CDR1 and CDR2 sequences are DFQATT and SNEGSKA (reference sequence). The CDR3: CSARTSGTSKFF. DNA for the CDR3: TGCAGTGCTAGGACTAGCGGGACATCCAAGTTCTTC.

The V and J genes are TRBV15 and TRBJ2-5, with D tentatively TRBD1 (6 bases). V lost 1 base and J lost 1, with 16 bases in between. The CDR3 has 17 amino acids. Germline V gives CDR1 LNHNV, CDR2 YYDKDF (reference sequence). The CDR3 loop is CATSRVVGQPLQETQYF. Here the CDR3 DNA reads TGTGCCACCAGCAGAGTGGTTGGACAGCCCCTCCAAGAGACCCAGTACTTC.

This clonotype has only a few counts. The chain joins TRBV19 to TRBJ1-4; D is uncertain. Per the germline V gene, CDR1 is LNHDA and CDR2 is SQIVND (reference sequence). The CDR3 has 14 residues. V was cut by 6 bases and J by 5 bases, with 13 bases left in between. CDR3 in amino acids: CASRPRATNEKLFF. The CDR3 nucleotides read TGTGCCAGTAGACCCCGGGCCACGAATGAAAAACTGTTTTTT.

The chain uses TRBV28 and TRBJ2-7, with 7 nucleotides matching TRBD2. With V trimmed by 6 bases and J by 7 bases, 12 bases remained unmatched. Germline loops: CDR1 MDHEN, CDR2 SYDVKM. The CDR3 has 14 residues. CDR3 coding DNA: TGTGCCAGCAGCCCCGGACTAGGGACGAGGGAGCAGTACTTC. The encoded protein is CASSPGLGTREQYF. Drawing the rest from reference TRBV28 and TRBJ2-7, the complete variable domain is DVKVTQSSRYLVKRTGEKVFLECVQDMDHENMFWYRQDPGLGLRLIYFSYDVKMKEKGDIPEGYSVSREKKERFSLILESASTNQTSMYLCASSPGLGTREQYFGPGTRLTVT.

This clonotype was counted ten times or more. V gene TRBV20-1 combines with J gene TRBJ2-1, with unresolved D. V shed 2 bases and J shed 5 bases, with 10 bases lying between them. Germline V gene data show CDR1 as DFQATT and CDR2 as SNEGSKA (reference sequence). The CDR3 runs 13 residues. The CDR3 DNA reads TGCAGTGCTAGAATTCTAGGTAACAATGAGCAGTTCTTC. It translates to CSARILGNNEQFF.

A few counts support this clonotype. V gene TRBV6-2 or TRBV6-3 combines with J gene TRBJ2-1; a weak D match, TRBD2 (5 bases). Per the germline V gene, CDR1 is MNHEY and CDR2 is SVGEGT. Trimming removed 0 bases at V and 2 bases at J, with 14 bases between. The CDR3 sequence is 17 residues long. In nucleotides, the CDR3 is TGTGCCAGCAGTTACTCCATCGAGGGAAGGGCCTACAATGAGCAGTTCTTC. The encoded protein is CASSYSIEGRAYNEQFF.

This clonotype occurred a few times. This chain joins TRBV12-3 or TRBV12-4 and TRBJ2-1; 11 bases are a match to TRBD2. J gave up 7 bases and V 3 bases, and 11 bases lay outside the gene matches. The CDR3 loop spans 17 amino acids. The CDR3 here is CASSFGSGGGFTNEQFF. The CDR3, as DNA: TGTGCCAGCAGTTTCGGTAGCGGGGGGGGTTTTACTAATGAGCAGTTCTTC.

This clonotype was seen more than once but under ten times. The chain couples TRBV4-1 to TRBJ2-7; 9 positions match TRBD1. J was trimmed by 5 bases and V by 3 bases; bases with no gene match: 14. Germline V gives CDR1 MGHRA, CDR2 YSYEKL. There are 17 residues in the CDR3. The CDR3 loop reads CASSQAIPGQGINEQYF. The CDR3 DNA is TGCGCCAGCAGCCAGGCGATTCCGGGACAGGGAATAAACGAGCAGTACTTC.

V gene TRBV5-1 combines with J gene TRBJ2-5; D might be TRBD1 (5 bases). V was cut by 0 bases and J by 5 bases, with 14 bases left in between. Germline lookup yields CDR1 SGHRS and CDR2 YFSETQ. CDR3 length: 15 amino acids. Written as DNA, the CDR3 is TGCGCCAGCAGCTTGGGAACTATGGGGCAGGAGACCCAGTACTTC. Amino acid sequence: CASSLGTMGQETQYF.

In its sample, this clonotype was seen a few times. The chain is built from TRBV4-3 and TRBJ1-2, with D possibly matching TRBD1 (5 bases). Per the germline V gene, CDR1 is LGHNA and CDR2 is YSLEER. Deletions cut 0 bases from V and 8 bases from J, with 16 bases between. The CDR3 consists of 15 residues. The CDR3 loop reads CASSQDALTGLGYTF. CDR3 in DNA: TGCGCCAGCAGCCAAGATGCGCTAACAGGATTAGGCTACACCTTC.

This clonotype showed up just a few times. V and J are TRBV6-1 and TRBJ2-7, with D perhaps matching TRBD1 or TRBD2 (5 bases each). Between the trimmed V and J ends, which lost 6 bases and 1 base, there was a span of 22 bases. From germline, CDR1 is MNHNS and CDR2 SASEGT. CDR3 length equals 17 residues. In DNA, the CDR3 is TGTGCCAGCAGCCCAGCCGGGACGTCAAGCTCTTCCTACGAGCAGTACTTC. It specifies CASSPAGTSSSSYEQYF.

The table lists this clonotype with many counts. The V gene is TRBV15, the J gene TRBJ2-1; 9 bases are shared with TRBD1. V was pared by 6 bases and J by 4 bases, with 4 bases of the junction left unmatched. The length of the CDR3 is 14 residues. Per germline, CDR1 LNHNV and CDR2 YYDKDF (reference sequence). The CDR3 nucleotides read TGTGCCACCAGTAAGGGACAGGGATACAATGAGCAGTTCTTC. It codes for CATSKGQGYNEQFF.

The rearrangement links TRBV6-1 to TRBJ2-7, with 8 bases identical to TRBD1. CDR1 and CDR2 (germline): MNHNS, SASEGT. The CDR3 is 14 amino acids. J gave up 3 bases and V 7 bases, and 8 bases lay outside the gene matches. The CDR3: CASKFNRGSYEQYF. The CDR3 DNA reads as TGTGCCAGCAAATTTAACAGGGGGAGCTACGAGCAGTACTTC.

This clonotype was counted ten times or more. The rearrangement uses TRBV20-1 and TRBJ2-3, with TRBD1 matching 8 bases. The trim removed 8 bases at V and 3 bases at J, leaving 10 bases unmatched. This CDR3 is 14 amino acids long. Per germline, CDR1 DFQATT and CDR2 SNEGSKA (reference sequence). In DNA form, the CDR3 reads TGCAGTTCTCCGGGTACAGGGGGAACAGATACGCAGTATTTT. It translates to CSSPGTGGTDTQYF.

The chain uses TRBV29-1 and TRBJ1-2; D is unclear. The CDR3 has 11 amino acids. CDR1 and CDR2 from the germline V gene are SQVTM and ANQGSEA. With 7 bases removed from V and 2 bases from J, the gap between germline ends came to 8 bases. The CDR3 DNA follows: TGCAGCGCCGATCCGAACTATGGCTACACCTTC. It yields the protein CSADPNYGYTF.

For the CDR3, the DNA is TGTGCCAGCAGTTACTCGGGACAGGGCCCTTATGGCTACACCTTC. This sequence encodes CASSYSGQGPYGYTF. This sequence joins TRBV6-5 and TRBJ1-2, with 9 bases aligning to TRBD1. The CDR3 spans 15 residues. Per germline, CDR1 MNHEY and CDR2 SVGAGI. The V segment lost 0 bases and the J segment 5 bases; nucleotides outside the gene matches: 4.

This sequence joins TRBV10-3 and TRBJ1-3; 7 positions agree with TRBD1. V shed 10 bases, J shed 3 bases, and the junction held 12 bases outside the gene matches. CDR3 length: 15 residues. Germline assignment: CDR1 ENHRY and CDR2 SYGVKD. In nucleotides, the CDR3 is TGTGCCACCGTAGAAAACAGGGGTGGTGGAAACACCATATATTTT. Its translation is CATVENRGGGNTIYF.

On this clonotype: Given a much more abundant clone one base away, this may be a read error. This chain connects TRBV12-3 or TRBV12-4 to TRBJ2-2, with a possible D match to TRBD1 (5 bases). Trimming cost V 3 bases and J 4 bases, with 12 bases left between them. The CDR3 loop spans 15 amino acids. CDR3 region: CASSLGQRGTGELFF. CDR3 bases: TGTGCCAGCAGTTTGGGGCAGAGAGGCACCGGGGAGCTGTTTTTT.

This CDR3 reads CASSERLKPRAYYGYTF. CDR3 bases: TGCGCCAGCAGTGAGCGGCTTAAGCCTCGGGCCTACTATGGCTACACCTTC. The chain combines TRBV10-2 with TRBJ1-2; D call uncertain. Trimming shortened V by 2 bases and J by 3 bases, and 19 bases separated the two germline ends. Germline V gene sequence: CDR1 WSHSY, CDR2 SAAADI. The CDR3 covers 17 residues.

Only a few counts were recorded for this clonotype. The CDR3 is CASSPKYWGTNYGYTF. CDR3 bases: TGTGCCAGCAGCCCCAAATATTGGGGGACGAACTATGGCTACACCTTC. This chain joins TRBV7-2 and TRBJ1-2, with D possibly matching TRBD1 (5 bases). Looked up from germline, CDR1 is SGHTA and CDR2 is FQGNSA. The CDR3 totals 16 residues. The germline V and J ends were trimmed by 5 bases and 2 bases, with 18 bases remaining between them.